This paragraph covers one T cell receptor (beta chain) sequence. An end of the junction differs from the germline gene, which may be a read error. A primer matching the constant region was used to make TCR beta cDNA from around 550 ng of total RNA. Three rounds of nested multiplex PCR with slightly modified ARM-PCR produced TCR beta libraries. TRBV1-TRBV30 forward primers paired with a C-beta reverse primer drove the first two PCR rounds, 10 cycles each. Using its own MiXCR run on the multiplex PCR reads, TCRdb lists one record per CDR3 protein. In the table there are around 54,000 distinct CDR3 sequences, 70% to 85% of which are singletons. CDR3 length equals 14 residues. Per the germline V gene, CDR1 is SGHAT and CDR2 is FQDESV (reference sequence). The data stem from a study of tumor-infiltrating lymphocytes in primary liver carcinoma. Co-extraction yielded RNA and DNA from 20-30 mg of unsorted bulk tissue.

Sequences were obtained from liver tumor tissue from sampling region 2. The subset denotes: tumor region T2, inferior pole. The clonotype originates from a man aged 35 to 55 with primary liver carcinoma and hepatitis B virus infection. J is TRBJ2-3 and V is TRBV11-1; 8 nucleotides match TRBD2. The DNA for the CDR3 is TGTGCCAGCGCGGGGGGAACTGGCACAGATACGCAGTACTTT. It yields the protein CASAGGTGTDTQYF.